The present entry profiles one T cell receptor beta chain with its context. Original methodology: The assay estimated nucleated cells by amplifying reference gene primers. The repertoire was sequenced with immunoSEQ multiplex PCR; TCRdb's copy has only in-frame clones and lacks some. The V and J calls and clone size come from that table; D and trimming were worked out from the DNA. The sample consists of under 400,000 clones, roughly 90% of them appearing once. This sample was taken from a study of blood T cell repertoires in COVID-19. Study-wide background: In each case, the material was cDNA or gDNA derived from T cells, B-cell-depleted T cells, or PBMCs.

V was clipped by 4 bases and J by 4 bases, with 9 bases between them. The CDR3 sequence is 13 residues long. The germline CDR1 and CDR2 sequences are SGHTA and FQGTGA. This study enrolled people aged about 18 to 90 from under 25 US geographic areas. Clinical history as reported by participants underpinned cohort assignment. Sequencing used PBMCs or T cells enriched from blood (not recorded which). This TCR came from a woman in her 30s who had been exposed to COVID-19. The V call is TRBV7-3, the J call TRBJ2-3, with D perhaps TRBD2 (5 bases). The CDR3 here is CASSSVGADTQYF. CDR3 DNA sequence: TGTGCCAGCAGCTCGGTCGGGGCAGATACGCAGTATTTT. Drawing the rest from reference TRBV7-3 and TRBJ2-3, the complete variable domain is GAGVSQTPSNKVTEKGKYVELRCDPISGHTALYWYRQSLGQGPEFLIYFQGTGAADDSGLPNDRFFAVRPEGSVSTLKIQRTERGDSAVYLCASSSVGADTQYFGPGTRLTVL.